This T cell receptor beta chain was profiled in a study of blood T cell repertoires in COVID-19. Study summary: From the United States, Italy and Spain came samples of acute and convalescent COVID-19.

As originally analysed: Amplifying reference gene primers gave estimates of nucleated cell counts. TCRdb keeps only in-frame clones here, not all; method: immunoSEQ multiplex PCR. V and J calls and clone size are as listed in that table; D and trimming were resolved from the DNA. The sample records about 270,000 clones, 82% being singletons. CDR3 length: 13 residues. CDR1 is SQVTM and CDR2 is ANQGSEA in the germline V gene. The trim removed 3 bases at V and 3 bases at J, leaving 4 bases unmatched. The V call is TRBV29-1, the J call TRBJ1-2, with 7 positions matching TRBD1. The origin of this receptor is a woman aged 18 to 35 with acute or convalescent COVID-19. The sequencing sample was made of peripheral blood. The CDR3 DNA is TGCAGCGTTGACGCCAGGGGGTACTATGGCTACACCTTC. Its translation is CSVDARGYYGYTF.